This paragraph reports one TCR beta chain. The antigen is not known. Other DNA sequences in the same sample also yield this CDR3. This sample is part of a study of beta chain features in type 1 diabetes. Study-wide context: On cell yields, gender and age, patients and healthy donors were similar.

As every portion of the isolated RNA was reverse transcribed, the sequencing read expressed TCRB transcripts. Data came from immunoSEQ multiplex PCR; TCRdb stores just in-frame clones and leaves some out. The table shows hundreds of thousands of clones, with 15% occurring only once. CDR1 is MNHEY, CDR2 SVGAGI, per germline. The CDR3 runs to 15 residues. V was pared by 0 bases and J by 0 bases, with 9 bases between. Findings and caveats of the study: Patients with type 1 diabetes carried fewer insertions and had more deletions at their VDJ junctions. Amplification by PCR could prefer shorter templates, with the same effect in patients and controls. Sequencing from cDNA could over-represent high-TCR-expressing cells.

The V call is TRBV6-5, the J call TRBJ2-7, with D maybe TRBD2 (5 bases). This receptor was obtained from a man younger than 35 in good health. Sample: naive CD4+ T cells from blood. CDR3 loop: CASSYSPGSSYEQYF. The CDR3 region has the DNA TGTGCCAGCAGTTACTCTCCGGGGAGCTCCTACGAGCAGTACTTC.